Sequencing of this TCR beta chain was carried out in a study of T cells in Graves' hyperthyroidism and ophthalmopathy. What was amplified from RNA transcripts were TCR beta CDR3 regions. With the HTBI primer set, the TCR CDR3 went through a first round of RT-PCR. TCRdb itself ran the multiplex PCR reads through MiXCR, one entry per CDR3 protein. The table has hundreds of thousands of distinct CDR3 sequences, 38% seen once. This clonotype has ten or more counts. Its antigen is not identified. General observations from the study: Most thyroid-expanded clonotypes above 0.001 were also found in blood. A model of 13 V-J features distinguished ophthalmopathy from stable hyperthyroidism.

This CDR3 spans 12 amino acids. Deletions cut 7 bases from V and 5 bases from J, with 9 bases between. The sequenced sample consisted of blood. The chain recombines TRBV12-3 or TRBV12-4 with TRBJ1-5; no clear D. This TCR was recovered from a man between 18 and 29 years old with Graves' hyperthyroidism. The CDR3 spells CASTLAHQPQHF. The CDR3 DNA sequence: TGTGCCAGCACCCTTGCGCATCAGCCCCAGCATTTT.